A single sample is the source of the 20 T cell receptor beta chains below, sequenced in a study of cytomegalovirus exposure and HLA in healthy donors. PCR amplification relied on 60 Vbeta primers (plus 13 Jbeta primers). Clones were sequenced by immunoSEQ multiplex PCR, and TCRdb holds only the in-frame ones, with some missing. The sample includes more than 150,000 clones, about three quarters of them seen just once. Sequenced sample: PBMCs. These receptor sequences come from a woman aged 35 to 49 in good health and CMV-seropositive.

This sequence joins TRBV6-1 and TRBJ1-1; a weak D match, TRBD1 (6 bases). This CDR3 region has 13 residues. Germline V gives CDR1 MNHNS, CDR2 SASEGT. Trimming left V 3 bases short and J 5 bases short, with 10 bases between. CDR3: CASSDTGWTEAFF. The CDR3 DNA follows: TGTGCCAGCAGTGATACAGGGTGGACTGAAGCTTTCTTT.

This clone was picked up one time. This CDR3 fails to terminate in the conserved phenylalanine or tryptophan, so it likely reflects a read error. Because the CDR3's place on the DNA is in doubt, the DNA is left out and the CDR3 is given as listed by TCRdb. This sequence joins TRBV21-1 and TRBJ1-6. TRBV21-1 has pseudogene status. Inclusive of both ends, the CDR3 amounts to 12 amino acids. CDR3 protein: CASSPEAESLHL.

The V call is TRBV10-3, the J call TRBJ1-6, with 7 bases fitting TRBD1. CDR1 and CDR2 from the germline V gene are ENHRY and SYGVKD. The junction had 11 bases not matched to a gene; V was cut back by 8 bases and J by 7 bases. This CDR3 region has 15 residues. The CDR3 DNA reads as TGTGCCATCGGCGACCCCGGGACAGCGAATTCACCCCTCCACTTT. This encodes CAIGDPGTANSPLHF.

This clone showed up just once. This rearrangement joins TRBV9 to TRBJ2-1; 12 bases align to TRBD2. The germline CDR1 and CDR2 sequences are SGDLS and YYNGEE. The J segment lost 2 bases and the V segment lost 4 bases, leaving 7 bases of the junction unmatched. The CDR3 consists of 17 residues. The CDR3 sequence: CASSTGLAGYPYNEQFF. The CDR3 region has the DNA TGTGCCAGCAGCACCGGACTAGCGGGGTATCCCTACAATGAGCAGTTCTTC.

This sequence joins TRBV10-3 and TRBJ2-7; D is ambiguous. The V end lost 0 bases, the J end lost 1 base, and 7 bases lay between the germline ends. There are 14 residues in the CDR3. Germline V gene sequence: CDR1 ENHRY, CDR2 SYGVKD. The CDR3 region is CAISESTTSYEQYF. The CDR3 DNA sequence: TGTGCCATCAGTGAGTCAACTACTTCCTACGAGCAGTACTTC.

V usage is TRBV14 and J usage is TRBJ1-1, with D unclear. V lost 3 bases and J lost 4, with 9 bases in between. This CDR3 has 13 residues. Germline V gives CDR1 SGHDN, CDR2 FVKESK. The CDR3, as DNA: TGTGCCAGCAGCCAGTCCGGGGTCACTGAAGCTTTCTTT. This translates into CASSQSGVTEAFF.

The rearrangement joins TRBV7-9 to TRBJ2-7, with D tentatively TRBD2 (6 bases). The CDR3 is 12 residues long. Germline CDR1 and CDR2: SEHNR and FQNEAQ (reference sequence). Trimming removed 1 base at V and 6 bases at J, with 7 bases between. The CDR3 DNA sequence: TGTGCCAGCAGCTTAGGGGGAGGCGAGCAGTACTTC. Translated: CASSLGGGEQYF.

Concerning this clone: One junction end disagrees with the germline gene, perhaps due to a read error. CDR3 amino acids: CAWSSGHYSGANGLTF. CDR3 sequence (DNA): TGTGCCTGGAGTTCCGGACATTACTCTGGGGCCAACGGCCTGACTTTC. The chain links TRBV30 to TRBJ2-6; TRBD1 might be the D (5 bases). The CDR3 has 16 amino acids. From germline, CDR1 is GTSNPN and CDR2 SVGIG (reference sequence).

J is TRBJ1-2 and V is TRBV28; 7 bases fit TRBD1. CDR1 is MDHEN and CDR2 is SYDVKM in the germline V gene. The CDR3 is made up of 11 amino acids. The CDR3 reads CSTGSLYGYTF. CDR3 DNA sequence: TGTTCGACAGGGTCTCTCTATGGCTACACCTTC.

The chain has TRBV6-1 and TRBJ1-1; the D is unclear. Trimming stripped 2 bases from V and 6 bases from J, with 10 bases between. The CDR3 loop spans 13 amino acids. The germline V gene encodes CDR1 MNHNS and CDR2 SASEGT. CDR3 loop: CASSETGRPEAFF. CDR3 DNA: TGTGCCAGCAGTGAAACGGGGAGGCCTGAAGCTTTCTTT.

The V call is TRBV10-1, the J call TRBJ2-7; D is undetermined. The V gene lost 0 bases and the J gene lost 2 bases, with 14 bases spanning the gap. This CDR3 comprises 16 residues. Germline V lookup: CDR1 WNHNN, CDR2 SYGVQD (reference sequence). The DNA for the CDR3 is TGCGCCAGCAGTGAGTCCTCCAGGCTGACGACCTACGAGCAGTACTTC. It codes for CASSESSRLTTYEQYF.

Comments on this clone: Compared with germline, one end of the junction differs, possibly owing to a read error. This chain uses TRBV29-1 with TRBJ1-1; 9 bases map to TRBD1. The CDR3 sequence is 15 residues long. The germline gives CDR1 SQVTM, CDR2 ANQGSEA. The CDR3 nucleotides read TGCAGCGTCGAAGAGGGACAGGGAATGAACACTGAAGCTTTCTTT. Translating gives CSVEEGQGMNTEAFF.

This clone came up once. V and J are TRBV5-1 and TRBJ1-1, with D possibly TRBD1 on 5 matching bases. CDR3 length: 14 residues. Germline CDR1 reads SGHRS; CDR2 reads YFSETQ. Trimming removed 0 bases from V and 2 bases from J, with 8 bases in between. The CDR3 nucleotides are TGCGCCAGCAGCTTGGATGACAGTAACACTGAAGCTTTCTTT. As protein: CASSLDDSNTEAFF.

The chain employs TRBV7-8 and TRBJ2-7; D may be TRBD2 (6 bases). CDR3 length: 14 residues. Germline V gene data show CDR1 as SGHVS and CDR2 as FQNEAQ. V was shortened by 1 base and J by 6 bases, with 13 bases between the two germline ends. This CDR3 reads CASSLGLVETEQYF. The CDR3 DNA is TGTGCCAGCAGCTTAGGACTAGTTGAGACCGAGCAGTACTTC.

The chain joins TRBV9 to TRBJ2-3, with D possibly being TRBD2 (7 bases). The V end lost 6 bases, the J end lost 4 bases, and 15 bases lay between the germline ends. Germline CDR1 is SGDLS and CDR2 is YYNGEE. The CDR3 has 14 amino acids. CDR3 in amino acids: CASNLGGGSDTQYF. The CDR3 DNA reads as TGTGCCAGCAACTTGGGCGGGGGCTCAGATACGCAGTATTTT.

The genes are TRBV5-5 and TRBJ2-6, with D possibly matching TRBD2 (7 bases). V gave up 6 bases and J gave up 2 bases, with 21 bases separating them. CDR1 and CDR2 (germline): SGHKS, YYEKEE (reference sequence). CDR3 length: 18 amino acids. CDR3 loop: CASTPLGGGKAGANVLTF. The CDR3 coding sequence is TGTGCCAGCACCCCCCTGGGAGGGGGGAAGGCTGGGGCCAACGTCCTGACTTTC.

This clone was seen a single time. The rearrangement joins TRBV6-6 to TRBJ1-4; no firm D call. V shed 6 bases and J shed 0 bases, with 14 bases lying between them. Germline V lookup: CDR1 MNHNY, CDR2 SVGAGI (reference sequence). There are 16 residues in the CDR3. The CDR3 DNA reads as TGTGCCAGCAGCACTGCGGGCCTACCAACTAATGAAAAACTGTTTTTT. This encodes CASSTAGLPTNEKLFF.

V usage is TRBV5-4 and J usage is TRBJ2-1; the match to TRBD2 covers 7 bases. The CDR3 is made up of 15 amino acids. The V gene end was trimmed by 4 bases and the J gene end by 10 bases; junction bases not matched to a gene: 14. The V gene's germline CDR1 is SGHNT and CDR2 YYREEE (reference sequence). CDR3 nucleotides: TGTGCCAGCAGCCCAGCAGAGGGTCTCGGGGGGGAGCAGTTCTTC. It is translated as CASSPAEGLGGEQFF.

Comment on this clone: This may arise from a read error, as a much more abundant clone is one base away. This sequence joins TRBV27 and TRBJ2-1; no reliable D call. Trimming took off 5 bases at V and 4 bases at J, with 3 bases between the two ends. Looked up from germline, CDR1 is MNHEY and CDR2 is SMNVEV (reference sequence). The CDR3 is 11 residues long. In DNA, the CDR3 is TGTGCCAGCAGTCAATACAATGAGCAGTTCTTC. Translated, it gives CASSQYNEQFF.

This clone was counted a single time. The gene calls are TRBV2 and TRBJ1-4; 8 bases are a match to TRBD1. With 8 bases clipped from V and 6 bases from J, the junction kept 5 bases outside the gene matches. The germline V gene encodes CDR1 SNHLY and CDR2 FYNNEI. CDR3 length equals 13 residues. The CDR3 spells CASQGARDEKLFF. The DNA for the CDR3 is TGTGCCAGCCAGGGGGCACGGGATGAAAAACTGTTTTTT.